Listed below are T cell receptor beta chains from one sample, sequenced in a study of cytomegalovirus exposure and HLA in healthy donors. Libraries were prepared by immunoSEQ multiplex PCR; TCRdb keeps only in-frame clonotypes and omits some of them. The table records 160,000 or so clones, roughly four fifths of them present only once. Sequencing was carried out using PBMCs. These receptors all stem from a man in his forties or fifties in good health and CMV-seropositive. Both conserved end residues are trimmed from each CDR3. Fields, in order: CDR3 protein, V gene, J gene.

cdr3_aa: ASSLFETGANTEAF; v_call: TRBV7-2; j_call: TRBJ1-1
cdr3_aa: ASSQGQGWGYT; v_call: TRBV14; j_call: TRBJ1-2
cdr3_aa: ASSVTREQY; v_call: TRBV2; j_call: TRBJ2-7
cdr3_aa: ASSLTRVTKNIQY; v_call: TRBV7-2; j_call: TRBJ2-4
cdr3_aa: ATEAGAGSNEKLF; v_call: TRBV5-4; j_call: TRBJ1-4
cdr3_aa: ASSPRQESNQPQH; v_call: TRBV6-5; j_call: TRBJ1-5
cdr3_aa: ASSPRGQGNTEAF; v_call: TRBV5-5; j_call: TRBJ1-1
cdr3_aa: ATSSRQGSTDTQY; v_call: TRBV15; j_call: TRBJ2-3
cdr3_aa: ASGNTGNEQF; v_call: TRBV28; j_call: TRBJ2-1
cdr3_aa: ASSFGVPQNEQF; v_call: TRBV7-9; j_call: TRBJ2-1
cdr3_aa: ATSRDKGPRRAYNEQF; v_call: TRBV15; j_call: TRBJ2-1
cdr3_aa: ASSDIPYGYT; v_call: TRBV10-2; j_call: TRBJ1-2
cdr3_aa: ASSTRTGTNYGYT; v_call: TRBV6-6; j_call: TRBJ1-2
cdr3_aa: ASSSPSGSSYNEQF; v_call: TRBV19; j_call: TRBJ2-1
cdr3_aa: ASSLQLAGRNEQF; v_call: TRBV11-2; j_call: TRBJ2-1
cdr3_aa: ASSSPTSGSTDTQY; v_call: TRBV28; j_call: TRBJ2-3
cdr3_aa: ASSITGGSNQPQH; v_call: TRBV19; j_call: TRBJ1-5
cdr3_aa: ASSTGAETQY; v_call: TRBV18; j_call: TRBJ2-5
cdr3_aa: ASSLWGGGPNEQF; v_call: TRBV7-2; j_call: TRBJ2-1
cdr3_aa: ASSTGTGGYEQY; v_call: TRBV11-3; j_call: TRBJ2-7
cdr3_aa: ASSQQGYEQY; v_call: TRBV7-2; j_call: TRBJ2-7
cdr3_aa: ASSGGLGYNEQF; v_call: TRBV19; j_call: TRBJ2-1
cdr3_aa: ASSSRDSYEQY; v_call: TRBV21-1; j_call: TRBJ2-7
cdr3_aa: ASYLTGGYGYT; v_call: TRBV21-1; j_call: TRBJ1-2
cdr3_aa: ASRHRYLSSTDTQY; v_call: TRBV4-2; j_call: TRBJ2-3
cdr3_aa: ASSQHRERPRGEKLF; v_call: TRBV14; j_call: TRBJ1-4
cdr3_aa: ASSQVAGQGYEQY; v_call: TRBV4-3; j_call: TRBJ2-7
cdr3_aa: ASSLSRTYEQY; v_call: TRBV27; j_call: TRBJ2-7
cdr3_aa: ASSPLTGADTEAF; v_call: TRBV14; j_call: TRBJ1-1
cdr3_aa: ASSFDGKNTEAF; v_call: TRBV5-1; j_call: TRBJ1-1
cdr3_aa: ASSYGAQSYEQY; v_call: TRBV6-5; j_call: -
cdr3_aa: ASSRGQIFTDTQY; v_call: TRBV5-4; j_call: TRBJ2-3
cdr3_aa: ASSLKAAAEEH; v_call: TRBV7-2; j_call: TRBJ1-6
cdr3_aa: AISEMPSGSVADTQY; v_call: TRBV10-3; j_call: TRBJ2-3
cdr3_aa: ASSFPVGSGEPANTGELF; v_call: TRBV5-1; j_call: TRBJ2-2
cdr3_aa: ASTSGQAQETQY; v_call: TRBV28; j_call: TRBJ2-5
cdr3_aa: AWTAGTSIYEQY; v_call: TRBV30; j_call: TRBJ2-7
cdr3_aa: ASSTPLTGTGGHEQY; v_call: TRBV28; j_call: TRBJ2-7
cdr3_aa: ASSKTGESYEQY; v_call: TRBV19; j_call: TRBJ2-7
cdr3_aa: ASSRDRDEQY; v_call: TRBV6-5; j_call: TRBJ2-7
cdr3_aa: ASSDGQGTYNEQF; v_call: TRBV9; j_call: TRBJ2-1
cdr3_aa: ASNRQGQYTEAF; v_call: TRBV6-1; j_call: TRBJ1-1
cdr3_aa: SSSPRDTISYEQY; v_call: TRBV7-9; j_call: TRBJ2-7